Below are 4 T cell receptor beta chains sequenced from a single sample in a study of CD4 T cells in relation to SARS-CoV-2 and coronaviruses. Measured with immunoSEQ multiplex PCR; TCRdb has only the in-frame clones, and not every one. The sample consists of 35,000 to 45,000 clones, 77% of them appearing once. No antigen has been identified for these receptors. The sequenced sample consisted of memory CD4+ T cells from PBMCs, cultured in vitro. Source of these receptors: an adult with COVID-19.

This clone has just one count. The chain combines TRBV6-5 with TRBJ1-4; no firm D call. The ends were cut back, 2 bases at V and 11 bases at J, with 12 bases in the middle. The CDR3 is 13 residues long. The germline V gene encodes CDR1 MNHEY and CDR2 SVGAGI. This CDR3 reads CASSYQRNGKLFF. As DNA, the CDR3 is TGTGCCAGCAGTTACCAGAGAAATGGGAAACTGTTTTTT.

The gene calls are TRBV5-1 and TRBJ1-1, with D possibly matching TRBD1 (6 bases). The CDR3 is 14 residues long. Germline CDR1 and CDR2: SGHRS and YFSETQ. With 0 bases removed from V and 4 bases from J, the gap between germline ends came to 10 bases. CDR3 loop: CASSLAGGGTEAFF. In nucleotides, the CDR3 is TGCGCCAGCAGCTTGGCCGGAGGGGGCACTGAAGCTTTCTTT.

The CDR3 region has the DNA TGTGCCAGTATGGTCTCATATAACTATGGCTACACCTTC. It codes for CASMVSYNYGYTF. The chain links TRBV19 to TRBJ1-2; D not certain. Trimming stripped 7 bases from V and 1 base from J, with 10 bases between. The CDR3 length is 13 residues. CDR1 is LNHDA, CDR2 SQIVND, per germline (reference sequence).

The rearrangement uses TRBV5-1 and TRBJ2-7; the match to TRBD1 covers 7 bases. The CDR3 has 14 residues. The V gene's germline CDR1 is SGHRS and CDR2 YFSETQ. J gave up 4 bases and V 2 bases, and 6 bases lay outside the gene matches. DNA of the CDR3: TGCGCCAGCAGCTTTACCGGGACAGAGTACGAGCAGTACTTC. It specifies CASSFTGTEYEQYF.